The TCR beta chain under discussion was sequenced for a study of OX40 agonist ivuxolimab in advanced cancers. TCRdb keeps only in-frame clones here, not all; method: immunoSEQ multiplex PCR. The sample holds approximately 77,000 clones; about 80% are singletons and the top ten take about 7.3%. This clonotype was sampled from an adult with an advanced solid tumor such as melanoma, head and neck, liver or kidney cancer. Here the sequenced sample was CD4+ or CD8+ T cells sorted from blood, taken in a trial of the OX40 agonist ivuxolimab.

The CDR3 loop is CASSLSGGEAEAFF. In DNA form, the CDR3 reads TGTGCCAGCAGCTTGTCGGGGGGCGAGGCTGAAGCTTTCTTT. The J gene is TRBJ1-1, the V gene TRBV5-6, with D perhaps TRBD1 (6 bases). Germline V gives CDR1 SGHDT, CDR2 YYEEEE. The CDR3 runs 14 residues. V lost 1 base and J lost 6, with 13 bases in between.